The 8 T cell receptor beta chains below come from one sample, sequenced in a study. Each CDR3 protein gets one entry after TCRdb re-called the RT-PCR reads with MiXCR. The data hold more than 600,000 distinct CDR3 sequences, with 12% to 15% observed a single time. Specimen: memory CD4+ T cells from blood. These receptors all stem from a female donor in good health, serving as a healthy control.

This clonotype has a handful of counts. The chain joins TRBV6-1 to TRBJ1-1; D remains unclear. V lost 2 bases to trimming and J lost 5 bases, with 9 bases between them. CDR3 length: 13 amino acids. Per germline, CDR1 MNHNS and CDR2 SASEGT. CDR3 amino acids: CASSEYGETEAFF. CDR3 bases: TGTGCCAGCAGTGAATATGGGGAGACTGAAGCTTTCTTT.

This clonotype was observed a few times. The chain combines TRBV20-1 with TRBJ2-7; 7 positions agree with TRBD2. Losses at the gene ends were 1 base for V and 3 bases for J; bases not matched to a gene: 3. The CDR3 length is 13 residues. Germline V lookup: CDR1 DFQATT, CDR2 SNEGSKA (reference sequence). The CDR3 is CSARGTRFYEQYF. CDR3 in DNA: TGCAGTGCTAGAGGGACTAGGTTCTACGAGCAGTACTTC.

This clonotype was counted ten times or more. The gene calls are TRBV4-3 and TRBJ2-5, with TRBD2 identical over 8 bases. Losses at the gene ends were 0 bases for V and 3 bases for J; bases not matched to a gene: 3. Germline loops: CDR1 LGHNA, CDR2 YSLEER. The CDR3 has 15 residues. The CDR3 loop is CASSQDGTRKETQYF. CDR3 sequence (DNA): TGCGCCAGCAGCCAAGATGGGACTAGAAAAGAGACCCAGTACTTC.

V gene TRBV11-2 combines with J gene TRBJ1-1; the D gene is possibly TRBD1 (5 bases). V lost 0 bases and J 5 bases, leaving 16 bases between the germline ends. The CDR3 extends over 16 amino acids. CDR1 and CDR2 (germline): SGHAT, FQNNGV. The CDR3: CASSLDLLGWGTEAFF. The CDR3 nucleotides read TGTGCCAGCAGCTTAGATCTTCTAGGGTGGGGGACTGAAGCTTTCTTT.

This rearrangement joins TRBV7-9 to TRBJ1-2, with D perhaps TRBD1 (6 bases). V was pared by 5 bases and J by 2 bases, with 12 bases between. From germline, CDR1 is SEHNR and CDR2 FQNEAQ (reference sequence). The CDR3 has 14 residues. CDR3 protein: CASSHSRGNYGYTF. The CDR3 DNA sequence: TGTGCCAGCAGCCATAGCAGGGGAAACTATGGCTACACCTTC. The full variable domain, rest sourced from reference TRBV7-9 and TRBJ1-2, is DTGVSQNPRHKITKRGQNVTFRCDPISEHNRLYWYRQTLGQGPEFLTYFQNEAQLEKSRLLSDRFSAERPKGSFSTLEIQRTEQGDSAMYLCASSHSRGNYGYTFGSGTRLTVV.

This clonotype was recorded many times. The chain combines TRBV19 with TRBJ2-7; 10 bases align to TRBD1. The CDR3 sequence is 14 residues long. CDR1 is LNHDA, CDR2 SQIVND, per germline (reference sequence). Unmatched junction bases numbered 4, after V lost 7 bases and J lost 1 base. CDR3 DNA sequence: TGTGCCAGTACCCCGGGACAGGGGTCCTACGAGCAGTACTTC. Translated: CASTPGQGSYEQYF.

This clonotype came up a few times. The chain's CDR3 is CSARIAGGLYNEQFF. CDR3 DNA sequence: TGCAGTGCTAGAATAGCGGGAGGGCTCTACAATGAGCAGTTCTTC. The chain recombines TRBV20-1 with TRBJ2-1; 11 bases line up with TRBD2. The CDR3 has 15 residues. Germline lookup yields CDR1 DFQATT and CDR2 SNEGSKA (reference sequence). Trimming cost V 2 bases and J 3 bases; bases outside gene matches: 3.

This clonotype came up a few times. The V call is TRBV12-3 or TRBV12-4, the J call TRBJ2-7; D assignment may be TRBD1 or TRBD2 (5 bases each). V lost 3 bases and J 5 bases, leaving 14 bases between the germline ends. This CDR3 spans 14 amino acids. The CDR3 loop is CASSLRAGSHEQYF. Here the CDR3 DNA reads TGTGCCAGCAGTTTGCGGGCAGGGTCGCACGAGCAGTACTTC.